These 22 T cell receptor beta chains came from one sample sequenced in a study of cytomegalovirus exposure and HLA in healthy donors. PCR amplification relied on 60 Vbeta primers (plus 13 Jbeta primers). Sequenced by immunoSEQ multiplex PCR; TCRdb stores in-frame clones only, minus some. Among roughly 160,000 clones, around 88% were seen once, and the ten largest hold about 0.9%. The sequenced sample consisted of PBMCs. The receptor set was obtained from a woman younger than 45 in good health and CMV-seronegative.

This chain joins TRBV29-1 and TRBJ2-7; TRBD1 agrees at 11 bases. Germline-derived CDR1 and CDR2 are SQVTM and ANQGSEA. CDR3 length: 15 amino acids. Losses at the gene ends were 4 bases for V and 0 bases for J; bases not matched to a gene: 5. CDR3 residues: CSVGGQGARSYEQYF. CDR3 nucleotide sequence: TGCAGCGTTGGAGGACAGGGGGCGCGCTCCTACGAGCAGTACTTC.

The V call is TRBV19, the J call TRBJ1-4; TRBD1 matches 9 bases. The germline gives CDR1 LNHDA, CDR2 SQIVND (reference sequence). The length of the CDR3 is 14 residues. V lost 6 bases and J lost 5; bases outside the gene matches: 4. CDR3 in amino acids: CASRDRGGNEKLFF. The CDR3 nucleotides are TGTGCCAGTAGGGACAGGGGAGGGAATGAAAAACTGTTTTTT.

The rearrangement uses TRBV5-4 and TRBJ2-7, with a tentative D call TRBD1 (8 bases). The V gene's germline CDR1 is SGHNT and CDR2 YYREEE (reference sequence). V lost 3 bases and J 7 bases, leaving 23 bases between the germline ends. The CDR3 totals 16 residues. Written as DNA, the CDR3 is TGTGCCAGCAGCTCGGGAGGTAGGACAGGGAGGTTTGAGCAGTACTTC. It codes for CASSSGGRTGRFEQYF.

This sequence joins TRBV27 and TRBJ2-6; D gene uncertain. This CDR3 comprises 15 residues. Germline V gives CDR1 MNHEY, CDR2 SMNVEV (reference sequence). The V gene lost 0 bases and the J gene lost 3 bases, with 6 bases spanning the gap. The CDR3 DNA sequence: TGTGCCAGCAGTTTATCCGAGGATGGGGCCAACGTCCTGACTTTC. Its translation: CASSLSEDGANVLTF.

This chain's CDR3 is CASSKRLDSNEQFF. CDR3 coding DNA: TGTGCCAGTAGTAAACGACTAGACTCGAATGAGCAGTTCTTC. The chain combines TRBV19 with TRBJ2-1; a weak D match, TRBD2 (6 bases). The germline V gene has CDR1 LNHDA and CDR2 SQIVND (reference sequence). V dropped 4 bases and J dropped 7 bases, with 14 bases sitting between them. The CDR3 has 14 amino acids.

This clone was detected a few times. This specimen includes other DNA sequences encoding the same CDR3. The rearrangement uses TRBV29-1 and TRBJ2-1, with a weak D call TRBD1 (6 bases). The CDR3 extends over 14 amino acids. The germline CDR1 and CDR2 sequences are SQVTM and ANQGSEA. Trimming took 0 bases from V and 3 from J, leaving 9 bases between them. The chain's CDR3 is CSVEEPDSYNEQFF. CDR3 bases: TGCAGCGTTGAAGAGCCGGACAGCTACAATGAGCAGTTCTTC.

The gene calls are TRBV10-2 and TRBJ2-7; 8 bases are shared with TRBD2. Germline assignment: CDR1 WSHSY and CDR2 SAAADI. V was pared by 7 bases and J by 5 bases, with 19 bases of the junction left unmatched. The CDR3 runs to 17 residues. The CDR3 DNA sequence: TGCGCCAGCAAGCTCACCTCGACCGGGACTAGATCCCACGAGCAGTACTTC. This sequence encodes CASKLTSTGTRSHEQYF.

This chain connects TRBV29-1 to TRBJ1-3; D remains unclear. The CDR3 sequence is 14 residues long. V lost 2 bases and J lost 0, with 8 bases in between. The V gene's germline CDR1 is SQVTM and CDR2 ANQGSEA. CDR3 loop: CSVEKRFSGNTIYF. As DNA, the CDR3 is TGCAGCGTTGAAAAACGGTTCTCTGGAAACACCATATATTTT.

This clone showed up just a few times. The rearrangement links TRBV14 to TRBJ1-2; maybe TRBD1 (5 bases). The CDR3 consists of 16 residues. Trimming took 4 bases from V and 0 from J, leaving 15 bases between them. The germline CDR1 and CDR2 sequences are SGHDN and FVKESK. In nucleotides, the CDR3 is TGTGCCAGCAGCCCCCTAGGGAGGGGAGCTAACTATGGCTACACCTTC. Translating it yields CASSPLGRGANYGYTF.

This clone came up a few times. The V call is TRBV5-1, the J call TRBJ1-1; D gene ambiguous. The CDR3 runs to 14 residues. Per germline, CDR1 SGHRS and CDR2 YFSETQ. Trimming shortened V by 0 bases and J by 0 bases, and 6 bases separated the two germline ends. The CDR3 protein is CASSLDGLNTEAFF. The CDR3 nucleotides are TGCGCCAGCAGCTTGGACGGGTTGAACACTGAAGCTTTCTTT.

This chain uses TRBV6-1 with TRBJ2-7; 9 bases line up with TRBD1. Germline CDR1 MNHNS, CDR2 SASEGT. V lost 6 bases, J lost 6 bases, and 3 bases stayed unmatched. CDR3 size: 12 residues. The chain's CDR3 is CASSWTGVEQYF. The CDR3 DNA is TGTGCCAGCAGCTGGACAGGGGTCGAGCAGTACTTC.

This chain links TRBV29-1 with TRBJ1-1; the D gene is possibly TRBD1 (6 bases). V was pared by 5 bases and J by 3 bases, with 13 bases between. This CDR3 contains 13 residues. Looked up from germline, CDR1 is SQVTM and CDR2 is ANQGSEA. For the CDR3, the DNA is TGCAGCGTTTCTACAGGGAGCGACACTGAAGCTTTCTTT. Protein product: CSVSTGSDTEAFF. The full variable domain, its missing parts supplied by reference TRBV29-1 and TRBJ1-1, is SAVISQKPSRDICQRGTSLTIQCQVDSQVTMMFWYRQQPGQSLTLIATANQGSEATYESGFVIDKFPISRPNLTFSTLTVSNMSPEDSSIYLCSVSTGSDTEAFFGQGTRLTVV.

The J gene is TRBJ2-7, the V gene TRBV4-1, with 10 bases matching TRBD2. V gave up 3 bases and J gave up 5 bases; unmatched junction bases: 7. The CDR3 has 15 amino acids. CDR1 and CDR2 (germline): MGHRA, YSYEKL. As DNA, the CDR3 is TGCGCCAGCAGCCAGCCAGGGACTAGCGTGCACGAGCAGTACTTC. Its protein product is CASSQPGTSVHEQYF.

This clone was recorded once. The genes are TRBV18 and TRBJ2-5, with D possibly being TRBD1 (5 bases). Germline loops: CDR1 KGHSH, CDR2 LQKENI. CDR3 length: 15 residues. V shed 3 bases and J shed 2 bases, with 13 bases lying between them. As DNA, the CDR3 is TGTGCCAGCTCACCGGGGCAAGTTGGGCAAGAGACCCAGTACTTC. It is translated as CASSPGQVGQETQYF.

This chain connects TRBV28 to TRBJ2-7; a possible D gene is TRBD2 (5 bases). The ends were cut back, 6 bases at V and 0 bases at J, with 12 bases in the middle. CDR1 is MDHEN and CDR2 is SYDVKM in the germline V gene. The CDR3 is 14 residues long. CDR3 coding DNA: TGTGCCAGCAGCAGTATAGGAGGCTCCTACGAGCAGTACTTC. Its protein product is CASSSIGGSYEQYF. Filled out from reference TRBV28 and TRBJ2-7, the complete variable domain reads DVKVTQSSRYLVKRTGEKVFLECVQDMDHENMFWYRQDPGLGLRLIYFSYDVKMKEKGDIPEGYSVSREKKERFSLILESASTNQTSMYLCASSSIGGSYEQYFGPGTRLTVT.

This clone is a singleton in its sample. The rearrangement uses TRBV14 and TRBJ2-3; 7 bases map to TRBD2. The germline CDR1 and CDR2 sequences are SGHDN and FVKESK. The CDR3 has 17 amino acids. Trimming cost V 3 bases and J 2 bases; bases outside gene matches: 11. The CDR3 protein is CASSHGRVLAPTDTQYF. The CDR3 DNA sequence: TGTGCCAGCAGCCATGGGCGGGTACTAGCGCCCACAGATACGCAGTATTTT.

J is TRBJ2-1 and V is TRBV5-1; 15 nucleotides align to TRBD2. Germline V CDR1 and CDR2: SGHRS, YFSETQ. CDR3 size: 19 residues. Trimming removed 1 base from V and 7 bases from J; junction bases left unmatched: 12. The CDR3 is CASSLLQGLGLAGGNEQFF. As DNA, the CDR3 is TGCGCCAGCAGCTTGCTACAGGGGCTTGGACTAGCGGGAGGGAATGAGCAGTTCTTC.

The chain recombines TRBV4-3 with TRBJ2-2; TRBD1 agrees at 12 bases. The CDR3 has 16 amino acids. The junction had 4 bases not matched to a gene; V was cut back by 1 base and J by 7 bases. Germline CDR1 is LGHNA and CDR2 is YSLEER. CDR3 coding DNA: TGCGCCAGCAGCCAAGGGGACAGGGGGCTGAACGGGGAGCTGTTTTTT. Its translation is CASSQGDRGLNGELFF.

The gene calls are TRBV9 and TRBJ2-1; D not certain. Trimming left V 0 bases short and J 4 bases short, with 14 bases between. Germline V CDR1 and CDR2: SGDLS, YYNGEE. The CDR3 is 16 residues long. CDR3 amino acids: CASSVDPSLTYNEQFF. In nucleotides, the CDR3 is TGTGCCAGCAGCGTAGATCCCTCCCTTACATACAATGAGCAGTTCTTC.

The CDR3 bases are TGTGCCAGCAGCGTAGATGGACAGGGAACTAATGAAAAACTGTTTTTT. As protein: CASSVDGQGTNEKLFF. The chain recombines TRBV9 with TRBJ1-4, with 8 bases identical to TRBD1. Germline V gives CDR1 SGDLS, CDR2 YYNGEE. The CDR3 totals 16 residues. J gave up 1 base and V 0 bases, and 2 bases lay outside the gene matches.

The chain is built from TRBV7-2 and TRBJ2-7; 8 bases match TRBD1. Germline loops: CDR1 SGHTA, CDR2 FQGNSA. Trimming cost V 5 bases and J 5 bases; bases outside gene matches: 5. The length of the CDR3 is 13 residues. CDR3 protein: CASSPGQVDEQYF. CDR3 in DNA: TGTGCCAGCAGCCCGGGACAGGTCGACGAGCAGTACTTC.

This clone was seen just once. Other DNA sequences from this sample encode an identical CDR3 as well. V and J are TRBV10-1 and TRBJ2-5; weak D call: TRBD1 (6 bases). Matching the DNA end better, TRBJ2-7 makes the J call doubtful. The germline V gene has CDR1 WNHNN and CDR2 SYGVQD (reference sequence). The CDR3 is 12 residues long. CDR3 in amino acids: CASSSQGYEQYF. Written as DNA, the CDR3 is TGCGCCAGCAGTTCACAGGGCTACGAGCAGTACTTC.